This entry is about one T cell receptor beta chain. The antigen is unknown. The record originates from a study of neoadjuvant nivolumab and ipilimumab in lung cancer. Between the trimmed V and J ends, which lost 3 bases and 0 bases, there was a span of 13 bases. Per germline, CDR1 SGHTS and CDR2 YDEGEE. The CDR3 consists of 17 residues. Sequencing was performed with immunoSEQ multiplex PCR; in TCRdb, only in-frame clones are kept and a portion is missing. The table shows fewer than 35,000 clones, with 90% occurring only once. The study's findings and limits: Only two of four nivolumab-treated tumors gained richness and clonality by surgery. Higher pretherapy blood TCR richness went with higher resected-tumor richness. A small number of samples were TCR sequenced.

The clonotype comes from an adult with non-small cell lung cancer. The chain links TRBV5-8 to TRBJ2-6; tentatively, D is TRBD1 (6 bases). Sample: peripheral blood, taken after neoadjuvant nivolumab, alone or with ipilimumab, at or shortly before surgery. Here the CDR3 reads CASSSGHVVSGANVLTF. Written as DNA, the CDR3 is TGTGCCAGCAGCTCGGGACACGTCGTCTCTGGGGCCAACGTCCTGACTTTC.